The 5 T cell receptor beta chains given below trace back to one sample, sequenced in a study of shared clonotypes between healthy human individuals. Measured with immunoSEQ multiplex PCR; TCRdb has only the in-frame clones, and not every one. Among approximately 100,000 clones listed, over 65% were seen once. Source material: memory CD8+ T cells sorted from blood. Subset described: CD45RO+ cells pooled with CCR7-negative TemRA cells. The receptor set was obtained from a woman in her thirties in good health.

This clone was seen once. The genes are TRBV10-1 and TRBJ2-7, with 8 nucleotides matching TRBD1. V was pared by 4 bases and J by 0 bases, with 2 bases of the junction left unmatched. Germline-derived CDR1 and CDR2 are WNHNN and SYGVQD (reference sequence). The CDR3 is 14 amino acids. CDR3 DNA sequence: TGCGCCAGCAGTGGGACAGGGAGCTCCTACGAGCAGTACTTC. Protein product: CASSGTGSSYEQYF.

The V gene is TRBV19, the J gene TRBJ2-1, with D possibly called TRBD1 or TRBD2 (5 bases each). Trimming pared 5 bases from V and 1 base from J, leaving 12 bases between. There are 15 residues in the CDR3. Germline-derived CDR1 and CDR2 are LNHDA and SQIVND (reference sequence). CDR3 residues: CASSEGRGSYNEQFF. The CDR3 region has the DNA TGTGCCAGTAGTGAGGGGAGAGGGTCCTACAATGAGCAGTTCTTC.

In DNA form, the CDR3 reads TGTGCCAGCAGCAAAGGTCGTGGGCCCGAGGGGGGTGAGCAGTACTTC. It specifies CASSKGRGPEGGEQYF. The chain links TRBV21-1 to TRBJ2-7. TRBV21-1 is a known pseudogene. The CDR3 length is 16 residues.

The sample holds many counts of this clone. The chain recombines TRBV10-3 with TRBJ2-5; TRBD2 aligns across 7 bases. V shed 4 bases, J shed 14 bases, and the junction held 16 bases outside the gene matches. This CDR3 is 14 amino acids long. Germline assignment: CDR1 ENHRY and CDR2 SYGVKD. The CDR3 DNA sequence: TGTGCCATCAGTGGCCGAGAGGGGCTAGCGGTCTCATACTTC. Encoded protein: CAISGREGLAVSYF.

The chain couples TRBV13 to TRBJ2-1, with TRBD1 identical over 7 bases. This CDR3 has 16 amino acids. V shed 4 bases and J 2 bases; nucleotides not matched to a gene: 8. The germline CDR1 and CDR2 sequences are PRHDT and FYEKMQ (reference sequence). The DNA of the CDR3 is TGTGCCAGCAGCTCCCGGGGACAGTCTCCCTACAATGAGCAGTTCTTC. Amino acid sequence: CASSSRGQSPYNEQFF.